The clone carrying this T cell receptor beta chain was seen a handful of times. Its antigen is currently unknown. The data derive from a study of T-cell memory formation after mild COVID-19. As for the study in general: Across donors, TCR clusters were largely donor specific. Overall study findings and caveats: Shrinking CD4+ clones were chiefly CM and EM; CD8+ ones were chiefly EMRA. Pre-infection memory harbored some responding clones, suggesting cross-reactive memory joined. Contracting clones from day 15 to 85 had balanced CD4/CD8; later expanders favoured CD4+.

TCRdb recomputed calls from the 5' RACE reads with MiXCR, one row per CDR3 protein. This sample yields about half a million distinct CDR3 sequences, of which roughly 18% are seen a single time; around 12% belongs to the top ten. Trimming cost V 0 bases and J 4 bases, with 18 bases left between them. The CDR3 has 17 residues. Germline V CDR1 and CDR2: SGHRS, YFSETQ. The chain carries TRBV5-1 and TRBJ2-3; D possibly corresponds to TRBD2 (6 bases). The TCR was taken from an adult woman who had mild COVID-19 (a few samples of this study predate the infection). Cell type and time point are not known. Source material: PBMCs or a T cell subset sorted from them (not recorded which). CDR3 amino acids: CASSLARNGGLADTQYF. The CDR3 bases are TGCGCCAGCAGCTTGGCCCGCAACGGGGGACTCGCAGATACGCAGTATTTT.